This T cell receptor (beta chain) was sequenced for a study of blood T cell repertoires in COVID-19. Looking at the study overall: Nucleic acid was either cDNA or gDNA, and it came from T cells, B-cell-depleted T cells, or PBMCs.

Authors' processing steps: Reference gene primer amplification gave nucleated cell count estimates. Assay used: immunoSEQ multiplex PCR; TCRdb lists only in-frame clones, some missing. V and J calls and clone size are as listed in that table; D and trimming were resolved from the DNA. The table records approximately 150,000 clones, roughly 85% of them present only once. The sequence derives from a human donor with acute or convalescent COVID-19. The donor label of this sample is uncertain. What was sequenced was peripheral blood.

The CDR3: CASSAGTSGGRETQYF. DNA for the CDR3: TGTGCCAGCAGCGCCGGGACTAGCGGGGGTCGGGAGACCCAGTACTTC. The chain couples TRBV6-2 or TRBV6-3 to TRBJ2-5; the match to TRBD2 covers 14 bases. Germline CDR1 and CDR2: MNHEY and SVGEGT. The CDR3 consists of 16 residues. With 6 bases clipped from V and 5 bases from J, the junction kept 8 bases outside the gene matches.